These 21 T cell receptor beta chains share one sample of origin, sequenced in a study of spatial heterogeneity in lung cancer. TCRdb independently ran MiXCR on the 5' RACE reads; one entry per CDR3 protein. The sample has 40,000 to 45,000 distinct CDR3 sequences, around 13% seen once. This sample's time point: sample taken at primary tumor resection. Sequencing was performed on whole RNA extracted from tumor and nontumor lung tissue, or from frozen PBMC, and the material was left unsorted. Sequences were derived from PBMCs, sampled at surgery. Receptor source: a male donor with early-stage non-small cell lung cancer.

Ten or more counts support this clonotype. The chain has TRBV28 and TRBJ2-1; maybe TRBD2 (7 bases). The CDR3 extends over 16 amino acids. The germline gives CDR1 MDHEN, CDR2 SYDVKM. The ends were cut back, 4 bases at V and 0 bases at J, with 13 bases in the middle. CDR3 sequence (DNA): TGTGCCAGCAGTTGGCGGGGGCTCAGCTCCTACAATGAGCAGTTCTTC. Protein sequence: CASSWRGLSSYNEQFF.

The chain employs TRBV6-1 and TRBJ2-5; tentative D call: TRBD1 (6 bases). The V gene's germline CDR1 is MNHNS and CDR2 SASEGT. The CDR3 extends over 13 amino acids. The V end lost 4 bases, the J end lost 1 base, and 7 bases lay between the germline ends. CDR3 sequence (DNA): TGTGCCAGCAGTGGGACAGTCCAAGAGACCCAGTACTTC. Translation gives CASSGTVQETQYF.

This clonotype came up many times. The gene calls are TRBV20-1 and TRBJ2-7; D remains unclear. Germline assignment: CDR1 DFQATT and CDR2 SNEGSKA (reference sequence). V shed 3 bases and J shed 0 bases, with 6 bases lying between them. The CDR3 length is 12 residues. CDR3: CSASGSSYEQYF. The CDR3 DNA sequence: TGCAGTGCTAGCGGCAGCTCCTACGAGCAGTACTTC.

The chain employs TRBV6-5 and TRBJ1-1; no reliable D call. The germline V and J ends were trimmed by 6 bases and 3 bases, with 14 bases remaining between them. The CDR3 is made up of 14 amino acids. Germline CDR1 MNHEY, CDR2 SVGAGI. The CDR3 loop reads CASSLSDGYTEAFF. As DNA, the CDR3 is TGTGCCAGCAGCCTCAGTGACGGATACACTGAAGCTTTCTTT.

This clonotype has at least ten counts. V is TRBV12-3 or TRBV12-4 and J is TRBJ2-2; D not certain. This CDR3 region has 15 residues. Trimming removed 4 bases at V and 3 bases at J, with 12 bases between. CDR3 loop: CASSWRTLDTGELFF. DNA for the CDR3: TGTGCCAGCAGTTGGCGGACGCTGGACACCGGGGAGCTGTTTTTT.

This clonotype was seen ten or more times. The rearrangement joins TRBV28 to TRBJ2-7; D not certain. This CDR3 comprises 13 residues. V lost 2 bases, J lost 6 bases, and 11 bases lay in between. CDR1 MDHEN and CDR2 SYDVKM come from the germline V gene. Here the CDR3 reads CASSLGGFSEQYF. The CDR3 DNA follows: TGTGCCAGCAGTTTAGGCGGCTTCAGCGAGCAGTACTTC.

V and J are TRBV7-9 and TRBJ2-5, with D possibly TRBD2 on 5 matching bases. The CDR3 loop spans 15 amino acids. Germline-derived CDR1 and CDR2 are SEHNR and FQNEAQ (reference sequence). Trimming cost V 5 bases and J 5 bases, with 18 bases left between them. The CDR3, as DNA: TGTGCCAGCAGCACACCAGCGGCCCTAGGGGAGACCCAGTACTTC. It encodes CASSTPAALGETQYF.

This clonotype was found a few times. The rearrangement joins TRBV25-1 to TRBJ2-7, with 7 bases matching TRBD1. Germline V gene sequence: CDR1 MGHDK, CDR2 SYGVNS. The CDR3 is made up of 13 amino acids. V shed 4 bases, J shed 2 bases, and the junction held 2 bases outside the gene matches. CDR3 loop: CASSVTGTYEQYF. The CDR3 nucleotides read TGTGCCAGCAGTGTGACAGGGACCTACGAGCAGTACTTC.

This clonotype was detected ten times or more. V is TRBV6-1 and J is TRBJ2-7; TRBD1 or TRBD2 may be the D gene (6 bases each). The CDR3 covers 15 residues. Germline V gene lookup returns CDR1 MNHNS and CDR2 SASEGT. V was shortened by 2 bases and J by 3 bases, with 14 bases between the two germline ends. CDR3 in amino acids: CASSELEGEVYEQYF. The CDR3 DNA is TGTGCCAGCAGTGAATTGGAGGGGGAAGTCTACGAGCAGTACTTC.

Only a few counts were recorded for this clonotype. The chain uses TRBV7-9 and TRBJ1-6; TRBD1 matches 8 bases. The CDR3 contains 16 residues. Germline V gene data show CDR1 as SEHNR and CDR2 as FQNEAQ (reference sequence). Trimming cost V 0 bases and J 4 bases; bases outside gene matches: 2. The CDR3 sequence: CASSLARQGYNSPLHF. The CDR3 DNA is TGTGCCAGCAGCTTAGCGCGACAGGGGTATAATTCACCCCTCCACTTT.

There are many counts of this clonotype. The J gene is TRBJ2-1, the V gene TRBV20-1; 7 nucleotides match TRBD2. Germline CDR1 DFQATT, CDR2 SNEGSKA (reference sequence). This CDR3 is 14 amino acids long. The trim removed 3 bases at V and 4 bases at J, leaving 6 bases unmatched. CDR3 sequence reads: CSASVPGLYNEQFF. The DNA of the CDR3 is TGCAGTGCTAGTGTCCCGGGACTATACAATGAGCAGTTCTTC.

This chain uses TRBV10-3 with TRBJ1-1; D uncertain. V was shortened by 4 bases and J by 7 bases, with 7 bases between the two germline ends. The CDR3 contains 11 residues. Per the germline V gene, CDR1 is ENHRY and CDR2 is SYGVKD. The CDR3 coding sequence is TGTGCCATCAGTGTGGGCAGTGAAGCTTTCTTT. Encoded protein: CAISVGSEAFF.

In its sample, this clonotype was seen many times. CDR3 loop: CASSPSGGSQYEQYF. The CDR3 coding sequence is TGTGCCAGCAGCCCTAGCGGGGGGTCACAGTACGAGCAGTACTTC. V usage is TRBV7-6 and J usage is TRBJ2-7; TRBD2 agrees at 11 bases. The CDR3 has 15 residues. V lost 5 bases, J lost 4 bases, and 7 bases stayed unmatched. Germline values: CDR1 SGHVS, CDR2 FNYEAQ. The variable domain in full, with the rest retrieved from reference TRBV7-6 and TRBJ2-7, is GAGVSQSPRYKVTKRGQDVALRCDPISGHVSLYWYRQALGQGPEFLTYFNYEAQQDKSGLPNDRFSAERPEGSISTLTIQRTEQRDSAMYRCASSPSGGSQYEQYFGPGTRLTVT.

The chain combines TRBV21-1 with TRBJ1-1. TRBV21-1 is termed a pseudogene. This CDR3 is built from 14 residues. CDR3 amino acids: CASSKVGLNTEAFF. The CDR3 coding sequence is TGTGCCAGCAGCAAAGTAGGTCTGAACACTGAAGCTTTCTTT.

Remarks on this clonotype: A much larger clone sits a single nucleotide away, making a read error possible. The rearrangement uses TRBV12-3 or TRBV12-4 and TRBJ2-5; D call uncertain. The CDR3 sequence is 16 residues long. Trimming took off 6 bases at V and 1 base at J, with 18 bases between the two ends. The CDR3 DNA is TGTGCCAGCAGCCTCGGCCTGGGATGTGGCCAAGAGACCCAGTACTTC. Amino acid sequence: CASSLGLGCGQETQYF.

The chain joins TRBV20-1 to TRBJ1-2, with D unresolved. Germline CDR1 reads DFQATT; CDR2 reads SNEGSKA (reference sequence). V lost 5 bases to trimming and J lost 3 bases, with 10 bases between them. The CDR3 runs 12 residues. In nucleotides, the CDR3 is TGCAGTGCTGGCCGACGGGACTATGGCTACACCTTC. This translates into CSAGRRDYGYTF.

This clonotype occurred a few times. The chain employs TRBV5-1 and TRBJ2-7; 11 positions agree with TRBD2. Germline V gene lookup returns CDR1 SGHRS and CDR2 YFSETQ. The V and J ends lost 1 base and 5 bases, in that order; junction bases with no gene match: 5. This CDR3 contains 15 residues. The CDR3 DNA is TGCGCCAGCAGCTTGTACACTAGCGGGAGTGACGAGCAGTACTTC. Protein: CASSLYTSGSDEQYF.

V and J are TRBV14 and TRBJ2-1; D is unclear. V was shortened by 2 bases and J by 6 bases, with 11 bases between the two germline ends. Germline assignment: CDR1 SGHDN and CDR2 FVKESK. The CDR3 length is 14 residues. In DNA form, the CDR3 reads TGTGCCAGCAGCCAACTAACCCGCCTCAATGAGCAGTTCTTC. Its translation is CASSQLTRLNEQFF.

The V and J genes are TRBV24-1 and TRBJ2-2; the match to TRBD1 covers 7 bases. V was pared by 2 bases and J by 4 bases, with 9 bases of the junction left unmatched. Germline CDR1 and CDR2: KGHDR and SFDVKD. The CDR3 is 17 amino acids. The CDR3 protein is CATSDWTGRFSTGELFF. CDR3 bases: TGTGCCACCAGTGATTGGACAGGCCGTTTTAGCACCGGGGAGCTGTTTTTT.

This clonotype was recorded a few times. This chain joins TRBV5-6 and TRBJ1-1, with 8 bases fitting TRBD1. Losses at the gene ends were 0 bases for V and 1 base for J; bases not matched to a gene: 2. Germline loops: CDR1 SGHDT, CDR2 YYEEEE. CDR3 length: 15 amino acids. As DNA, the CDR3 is TGTGCCAGCAGCTTGGGGACAGGGTCGAACACTGAAGCTTTCTTT. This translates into CASSLGTGSNTEAFF.

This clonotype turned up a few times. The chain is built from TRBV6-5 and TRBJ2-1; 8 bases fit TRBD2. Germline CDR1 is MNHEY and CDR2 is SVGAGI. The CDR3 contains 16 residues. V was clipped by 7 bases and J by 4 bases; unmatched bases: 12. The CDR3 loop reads CASIPRTSLTYNEQFF. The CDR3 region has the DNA TGTGCCAGCATCCCCCGGACTAGCCTGACTTACAATGAGCAGTTCTTC.